The 8 T cell receptor beta chains below all came from one sample that was sequenced in a study of Ad26.COV2.S vaccination and SARS-CoV-2 variants. Produced via immunoSEQ multiplex PCR; TCRdb's table is partial and in-frame only. Of around 300,000 clones in the sample, less than 90% were seen once. The treatment was: some 20 received Ad26.COV2.S at low or high dose, single or two shots; about 5 received placebo; per-sample allocation not given. Sampling took place 63 days after the first vaccine or placebo injection. The sample was peripheral blood, taken in a trial of Ad26.COV2.S vaccine versus placebo. These receptor sequences come from a person between 18 and 59 years old who received the Ad26.COV2.S COVID-19 vaccine or a placebo.

The chain couples TRBV5-6 to TRBJ1-5; 7 bases fit TRBD1. The CDR3 sequence is 14 residues long. Germline V gene lookup returns CDR1 SGHDT and CDR2 YYEEEE. After removal of 4 bases from V and 7 bases from J, the junction contained 8 bases not matched to a gene. The CDR3 DNA reads as TGTGCCAGCAGCCCAGGGGGGGTAGGGCAGCCCCAGCATTTT. Its translation: CASSPGGVGQPQHF.

The rearrangement joins TRBV5-4 to TRBJ2-7, with a tentative D call TRBD1 (6 bases). The V and J ends lost 0 bases and 0 bases respectively, with 13 bases between them. The germline V gene encodes CDR1 SGHNT and CDR2 YYREEE (reference sequence). The CDR3 runs 16 residues. CDR3 coding DNA: TGTGCCAGCAGCTTGGAAACAGGGACCTTCTCCTACGAGCAGTACTTC. This sequence encodes CASSLETGTFSYEQYF.

J is TRBJ1-1 and V is TRBV7-2; 7 bases match TRBD1. The CDR3 is 13 amino acids. Losses at the gene ends were 5 bases for V and 8 bases for J; bases not matched to a gene: 8. Per germline, CDR1 SGHTA and CDR2 FQGNSA. The CDR3 sequence is CASSTGTAGEAFF. The CDR3 nucleotides read TGTGCCAGCAGCACGGGGACAGCGGGCGAAGCTTTCTTT.

The V gene is TRBV4-3, the J gene TRBJ1-4; TRBD1 might be the D (6 bases). CDR1 and CDR2 (germline): LGHNA, YSLEER. The CDR3 has 19 amino acids. V lost 0 bases to trimming and J lost 1 base, with 18 bases between them. This chain's CDR3 is CASSQDLFPGAVTNEKLFF. The CDR3 DNA reads as TGCGCCAGCAGCCAAGACCTTTTCCCGGGGGCCGTAACTAATGAAAAACTGTTTTTT.

CDR3 residues: CASSLAGSAGNPYEQYF. The DNA of the CDR3 is TGTGCCAGCAGCTTGGCGGGGTCGGCGGGCAACCCCTACGAGCAGTACTTC. The chain links TRBV5-4 to TRBJ2-7; D possibly corresponds to TRBD2 (5 bases). CDR3 length equals 17 residues. Between the trimmed V and J ends, which lost 0 bases and 2 bases, there was a span of 18 bases. CDR1 and CDR2 from the germline V gene are SGHNT and YYREEE (reference sequence).

The chain couples TRBV28 to TRBJ1-5; D call uncertain. CDR3 size: 13 residues. Germline CDR1 and CDR2: MDHEN and SYDVKM. V lost 7 bases to trimming and J lost 3 bases, with 10 bases between them. The CDR3 nucleotides are TGTGCCAGCAAAGTCACGTACAATCAGCCCCAGCATTTT. This translates into CASKVTYNQPQHF.

The gene calls are TRBV19 and TRBJ2-7; D tentatively reads TRBD1 or TRBD2 (6 bases each). Germline V gene sequence: CDR1 LNHDA, CDR2 SQIVND (reference sequence). Trimming shortened V by 5 bases and J by 2 bases, and 13 bases separated the two germline ends. The CDR3 spans 14 residues. The CDR3 DNA reads as TGTGCCAGTAGTGAAACAGGGAGGCCCTACGAGCAGTACTTC. Translated: CASSETGRPYEQYF. Complete variable domain (other parts from reference TRBV19 and TRBJ2-7): DGGITQSPKYLFRKEGQNVTLSCEQNLNHDAMYWYRQDPGQGLRLIYYSQIVNDFQKGDIAEGYSVSREKKESFPLTVTSAQKNPTAFYLCASSETGRPYEQYFGPGTRLTVT.

The gene calls are TRBV24-1 and TRBJ2-6; D call uncertain. Per germline, CDR1 KGHDR and CDR2 SFDVKD. V lost 3 bases and J 9 bases, leaving 8 bases between the germline ends. The CDR3 has 13 amino acids. The CDR3 protein is CATSDPPVNVLTF. CDR3 bases: TGTGCCACCAGTGATCCCCCGGTCAACGTCCTGACTTTC.